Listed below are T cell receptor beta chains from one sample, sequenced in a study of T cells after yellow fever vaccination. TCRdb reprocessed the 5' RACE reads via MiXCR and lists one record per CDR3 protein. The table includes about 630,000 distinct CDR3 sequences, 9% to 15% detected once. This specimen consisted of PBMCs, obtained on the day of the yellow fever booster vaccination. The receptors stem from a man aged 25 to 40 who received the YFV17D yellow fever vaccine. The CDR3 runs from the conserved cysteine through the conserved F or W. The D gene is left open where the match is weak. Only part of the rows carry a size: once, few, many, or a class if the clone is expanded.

CAMANSGGTGELFF | TGTGCCATGGCGAATAGTGGGGGCACCGGGGAGCTGTTTTTT | TRBV10-3 | few | TRBJ2-2 | NA
CASSPFGTANDEQYF | TGTGCCAGCTCACCATTCGGGACGGCAAACGACGAGCAGTACTTC | TRBV18 | few | TRBJ2-7 | NA
CSVVGSQDRTNGYTF | TGCAGCGTTGTGGGTTCACAGGATCGTACGAATGGCTACACCTTC | TRBV29-1 | many | TRBJ1-2 | NA
CATSDMGEQYF | TGTGCCACCAGTGATATGGGAGAGCAGTACTTC | TRBV24-1 | NA | TRBJ2-7 | NA
CASSSDRGRTEAFF | TGCGCCAGCAGCTCGGACCGGGGGCGAACTGAAGCTTTCTTT | TRBV5-1 | many | TRBJ1-1 | NA
CSARPQSYEQYF | TGCAGTGCTAGGCCTCAGAGCTACGAGCAGTACTTC | TRBV20-1 | NA | TRBJ2-7 | NA
CASSVDPSGREQYF | TGTGCCAGCAGCGTAGACCCTAGCGGGAGGGAGCAGTACTTC | TRBV9 | NA | TRBJ2-7 | TRBD2
CASKARASGRWGTDTQYF | TGTGCCAGCAAAGCTCGGGCTAGCGGGAGATGGGGCACAGATACGCAGTATTTT | TRBV19 | few | TRBJ2-3 | TRBD2
CSADITGQSYEQYF | TGCAGTGCTGACATTACGGGACAAAGTTACGAGCAGTACTTC | TRBV20-1 | few | TRBJ2-7 | NA
CASSFPGQGRYTEAFF | TGTGCCAGCAGCTTCCCCGGACAGGGAAGATACACTGAAGCTTTCTTT | TRBV11-2 | NA | TRBJ1-1 | TRBD1
CSASGGKLRTNEQFF | TGCAGTGCTAGCGGAGGGAAACTCCGCACCAATGAGCAGTTCTTC | TRBV20-1 | few | TRBJ2-1 | NA
CSAAGHTDTQYF | TGCAGTGCTGCAGGACACACAGATACGCAGTATTTT | TRBV20-1 | few | TRBJ2-3 | NA
CSASPGRAWEGTQETQYF | TGCAGTGCCTCACCCGGGCGTGCGTGGGAAGGGACCCAAGAGACCCAGTACTTC | TRBV20-1 | once | TRBJ2-5 | NA
CAISEEVAGAETQYF | TGTGCCATCAGTGAGGAAGTAGCGGGAGCAGAGACCCAGTACTTC | TRBV10-3 | NA | TRBJ2-5 | TRBD2
CASSPLRGQKAYEQYF | TGTGCCAGCAGTCCCCTACGAGGACAGAAAGCCTACGAGCAGTACTTC | TRBV28 | NA | TRBJ2-7 | NA
CASSPALGRSETQYF | TGTGCCAGCAGCCCCGCCCTAGGCCGCAGTGAGACCCAGTACTTC | TRBV7-9 | NA | TRBJ2-5 | NA
CCARVPRGGGNQPQHF | TGCTGTGCTAGAGTTCCCCGAGGGGGAGGGAATCAGCCCCAGCATTTT | TRBV20-1 | once | TRBJ1-5 | NA
CASSLRLGGTYEQYF | TGTGCCAGCAGCTTAAGGCTTGGCGGGACCTACGAGCAGTACTTC | TRBV11-2 | NA | TRBJ2-7 | NA
CASRPTRGGEQYF | TGTGCCAGCAGGCCTACAAGAGGGGGCGAGCAGTACTTC | TRBV6-1 | many | TRBJ2-7 | NA
CSVFDPGQVYEQYF | TGCAGCGTCTTTGACCCGGGACAGGTCTACGAGCAGTACTTC | TRBV29-1 | NA | TRBJ2-7 | TRBD1
CASSIGNYRVAETQYF | TGTGCCAGTAGTATCGGAAACTACAGGGTAGCAGAGACCCAGTACTTC | TRBV19 | few | TRBJ2-5 | NA
CASRRLSGSTDTQYF | TGTGCCAGCCGTCGACTAAGCGGGAGCACAGATACGCAGTATTTT | TRBV6-1 | NA | TRBJ2-3 | NA
CASSPPQRAGPGYEQFF | TGTGCCAGCAGCCCCCCTCAACGAGCGGGCCCTGGGTATGAGCAGTTCTTC | TRBV7-9 | few | TRBJ2-1 | NA
CASRLEPVISYEQYF | TGTGCCAGCAGATTGGAACCAGTCATATCTTACGAGCAGTACTTC | TRBV5-4 | few | TRBJ2-7 | NA
CASSKQDYTEAFF | TGCGCCAGCAGCAAACAGGATTACACTGAAGCTTTCTTT | TRBV5-1 | few | TRBJ1-1 | NA
CASSWGLAGGSSEQFF | TGTGCCAGCAGCTGGGGACTAGCGGGAGGAAGCAGTGAGCAGTTCTTC | TRBV7-2 | few | TRBJ2-1 | TRBD2
CASSSIREGATEAFF | TGTGCCAGCAGTTCTATAAGGGAGGGGGCCACTGAAGCTTTCTTT | TRBV6-5 | few | TRBJ1-1 | TRBD1
CASSVDPGRNQPQHF | TGTGCCAGCAGCGTAGATCCCGGAAGGAATCAGCCCCAGCATTTT | TRBV9 | NA | TRBJ1-5 | NA
CSARFRTGNEQFF | TGCAGTGCTAGGTTCAGGACGGGTAATGAGCAGTTCTTC | TRBV20-1 | few | TRBJ2-1 | NA
CASSQSGLAGASGNEQYF | TGTGCCAGCAGCCAATCGGGACTAGCGGGAGCCTCTGGGAACGAGCAGTACTTC | TRBV3-1 | few | TRBJ2-7 | TRBD2
CASSLWDRGSEQYF | TGTGCCAGCAGTTTATGGGACAGGGGGAGCGAGCAGTACTTC | TRBV28 | NA | TRBJ2-7 | TRBD1
CASSSSGAPRSYNEQFF | TGTGCCAGCAGTTCTAGCGGGGCCCCCAGATCCTACAATGAGCAGTTCTTC | TRBV28 | NA | TRBJ2-1 | TRBD2
CASSRPTGKRNHEQYF | TGTGCCAGCAGCAGACCAACAGGGAAGCGGAACCACGAGCAGTACTTC | TRBV27 | few | TRBJ2-7 | NA
CSARDRNTIYF | TGCAGTGCTAGAGACCGAAACACCATATATTTT | TRBV20-1 | few | TRBJ1-3 | NA
CASSVEGRRELFF | TGTGCCAGCAGCGTAGAGGGGCGGAGGGAGCTGTTTTTT | TRBV9 | NA | TRBJ2-2 | NA
CASSAWDSSVTISTDTQYF | TGCGCCAGCAGTGCGTGGGACAGTTCCGTCACAATAAGCACAGATACGCAGTATTTT | TRBV10-2 | few | TRBJ2-3 | TRBD1
CASSFITSGNNEQFF | TGTGCCAGCAGTTTTATAACTAGCGGGAACAATGAGCAGTTCTTC | TRBV12-3/TRBV12-4 | NA | TRBJ2-1 | TRBD2
CAIRPTSGGQSSYNEQFF | TGTGCCATCAGGCCCACTAGCGGGGGCCAAAGCTCCTACAATGAGCAGTTCTTC | TRBV10-3 | NA | TRBJ2-1 | TRBD2
CASGPVDSGAYNEQFF | TGTGCCAGCGGCCCCGTTGATAGCGGGGCCTACAATGAGCAGTTCTTC | TRBV28 | many | TRBJ2-1 | TRBD2
CASSLGRAAEQYF | TGTGCCAGCAGCTTAGGTCGGGCCGCCGAGCAGTACTTC | TRBV7-2 | NA | TRBJ2-7 | NA
CASSRASGQETQYF | TGCGCCAGCAGCCGGGCCAGCGGACAAGAGACCCAGTACTTC | TRBV5-1 | NA | TRBJ2-5 | NA
CASSQTGRLGPGEQFF | TGCGCCAGCAGCCAGACAGGGCGACTTGGCCCCGGCGAGCAGTTCTTC | TRBV4-3 | few | TRBJ2-1 | TRBD1
CASSQLWGFGKNIQYF | TGCGCCAGCAGTCAATTATGGGGCTTCGGCAAAAACATTCAGTACTTC | TRBV23-1 | many | TRBJ2-4 | NA
CASSIMGRGTGELFF | TGTGCCAGCAGCATCATGGGGAGGGGCACCGGGGAGCTGTTTTTT | TRBV7-8 | NA | TRBJ2-2 | TRBD2
CASSPRVLGAGSGANVLTF | TGTGCCAGCAGCCCACGTGTTTTGGGGGCAGGATCTGGGGCCAACGTCCTGACTTTC | TRBV11-2 | NA | TRBJ2-6 | NA
CSARANSRDRAGNTIYF | TGCAGTGCTAGAGCTAACTCCCGGGACAGGGCTGGAAACACCATATATTTT | TRBV20-1 | NA | TRBJ1-3 | TRBD1
CCARGNTSNQPQHF | TGCTGTGCTAGAGGGAACACTAGCAATCAGCCCCAGCATTTT | TRBV20-1 | NA | TRBJ1-5 | NA
CASTKLANRAGGTQYF | TGTGCCAGCACTAAACTCGCGAACAGGGCTGGCGGGACCCAGTACTTC | TRBV18 | NA | TRBJ2-5 | NA
CASRYTSGGIYEQYF | TGTGCCAGCAGGTACACTAGCGGGGGAATCTACGAGCAGTACTTC | TRBV7-2 | NA | TRBJ2-7 | TRBD2
CASSISLAGLSYNEQFF | TGTGCCAGCAGCATCTCTCTAGCGGGCCTCTCCTACAATGAGCAGTTCTTC | TRBV9 | NA | TRBJ2-1 | TRBD2
CASSPLPGQQNTEAFF | TGTGCCAGCAGCCCACTGCCGGGACAGCAAAACACTGAAGCTTTCTTT | TRBV5-8 | NA | TRBJ1-1 | TRBD1
CSARVPGARETQYF | TGCAGTGCTAGAGTTCCGGGGGCTAGGGAGACCCAGTACTTC | TRBV20-1 | NA | TRBJ2-5 | NA
CSASMNTEAFF | TGCAGTGCTAGCATGAACACTGAAGCTTTCTTT | TRBV20-1 | many | TRBJ1-1 | NA
CSALQVLNTEAFF | TGCAGTGCCTTACAGGTTCTAAACACTGAAGCTTTCTTT | TRBV20-1 | NA | TRBJ1-1 | NA
CASSKDSPYEQYF | TGCGCCAGCAGCAAAGACAGCCCCTACGAGCAGTACTTC | TRBV5-1 | few | TRBJ2-7 | NA
CASSLLRGESGEQYF | TGTGCCAGCAGCTTACTGAGGGGGGAGAGCGGGGAGCAGTACTTC | TRBV7-9 | NA | TRBJ2-7 | NA
CASSLALGVGYTF | TGTGCCAGCAGCTTAGCGCTGGGGGTTGGCTACACCTTC | TRBV7-8 | NA | TRBJ1-2 | NA
CASSLGFRREALYEQYF | TGTGCCAGCAGTTTAGGGTTTAGGCGGGAGGCCCTCTACGAGCAGTACTTC | TRBV12-3/TRBV12-4 | many | TRBJ2-7 | TRBD2
CASSLSGGGVGAFF | TGTGCCAGCAGCTTAAGTGGAGGGGGAGTGGGAGCTTTCTTT | TRBV7-2 | many | TRBJ1-1 | NA